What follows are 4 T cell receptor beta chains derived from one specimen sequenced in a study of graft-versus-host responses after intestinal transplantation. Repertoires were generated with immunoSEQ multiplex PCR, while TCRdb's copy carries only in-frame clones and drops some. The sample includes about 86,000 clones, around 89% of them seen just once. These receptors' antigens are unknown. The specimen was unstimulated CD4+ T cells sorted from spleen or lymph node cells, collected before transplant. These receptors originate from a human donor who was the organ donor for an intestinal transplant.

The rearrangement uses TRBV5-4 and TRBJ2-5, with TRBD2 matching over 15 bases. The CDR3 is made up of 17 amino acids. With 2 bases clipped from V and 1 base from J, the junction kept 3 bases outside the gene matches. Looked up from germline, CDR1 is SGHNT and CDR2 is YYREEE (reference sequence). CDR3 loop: CASSLRTSGRAQETQYF. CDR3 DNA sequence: TGTGCCAGCAGCTTACGGACTAGCGGGAGGGCCCAAGAGACCCAGTACTTC.

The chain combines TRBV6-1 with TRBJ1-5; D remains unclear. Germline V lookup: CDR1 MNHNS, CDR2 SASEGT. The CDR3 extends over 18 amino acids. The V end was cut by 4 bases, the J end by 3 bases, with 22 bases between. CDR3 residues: CASSVAATKALVNQPQHF. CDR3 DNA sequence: TGTGCCAGCAGTGTGGCGGCGACTAAAGCCCTAGTCAATCAGCCCCAGCATTTT.

The CDR3 region is CASSASEETQYF. The CDR3 DNA is TGTGCCAGCTCAGCCAGCGAAGAGACCCAGTACTTC. The chain combines TRBV18 with TRBJ2-5; D gene uncertain. CDR3 length: 12 residues. Germline CDR1 is KGHSH and CDR2 is LQKENI. With 5 bases removed from V and 3 bases from J, the gap between germline ends came to 7 bases.

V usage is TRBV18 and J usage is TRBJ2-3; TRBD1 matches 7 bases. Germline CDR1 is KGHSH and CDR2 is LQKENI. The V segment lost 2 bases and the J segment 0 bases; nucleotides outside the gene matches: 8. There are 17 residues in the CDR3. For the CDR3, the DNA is TGTGCCAGCTCACCAGGTAGGACAGGAGCTAGCACAGATACGCAGTATTTT. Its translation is CASSPGRTGASTDTQYF.